The T cell receptor beta chain under discussion was sequenced for a study of human T cells and chemical hapten exposure. This clonotype has a handful of counts. TCRdb re-analysed the RACE reads in MiXCR, keeping a single row per CDR3 protein. The sample shows about 80,000 distinct CDR3 sequences, about 15% of them seen only once. V was pared by 5 bases and J by 6 bases, with 10 bases between. This CDR3 is built from 12 residues. Germline V gene data show CDR1 as SGHRS and CDR2 as YFSETQ. The time point was: pre-sensitization, week 0. Stated treatment: therapeutic diphenylcyclopropenone sensitization with weekly scalp DPC. Non-pregnant alopecia patients aged 18 to 70, suitable for DPC therapy.

The clonotype comes from a woman between 45 and 60 years old with alopecia areata. Some clones in this sample may be carry-over from other donors' samples. Material: whole blood, obtained in connection with sensitization to the hapten diphenylcyclopropenone (DPC). The gene calls are TRBV5-1 and TRBJ2-3; no definite D call. The CDR3 DNA reads TGCGCCAGCAGAAACCCCCGTGATACGCAGTATTTT. This encodes CASRNPRDTQYF. Full variable domain (rest looked up from reference TRBV5-1 and TRBJ2-3): KAGVTQTPRYLIKTRGQQVTLSCSPISGHRSVSWYQQTPGQGLQFLFEYFSETQRNKGNFPGRFSGRQFSNSRSEMNVSTLELGDSALYLCASRNPRDTQYFGPGTRLTVL.